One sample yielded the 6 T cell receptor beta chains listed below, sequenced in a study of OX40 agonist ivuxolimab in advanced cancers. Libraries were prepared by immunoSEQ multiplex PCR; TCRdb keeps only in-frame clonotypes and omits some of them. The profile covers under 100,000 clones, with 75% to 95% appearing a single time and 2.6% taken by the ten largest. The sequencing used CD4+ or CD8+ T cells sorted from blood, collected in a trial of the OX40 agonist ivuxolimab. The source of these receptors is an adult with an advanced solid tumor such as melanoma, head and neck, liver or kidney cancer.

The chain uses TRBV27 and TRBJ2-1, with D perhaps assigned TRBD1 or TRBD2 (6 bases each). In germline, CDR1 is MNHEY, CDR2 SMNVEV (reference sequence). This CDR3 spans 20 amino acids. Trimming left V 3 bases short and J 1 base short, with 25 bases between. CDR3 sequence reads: CASSFYPGHLGGSSYNEQFF. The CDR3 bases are TGTGCCAGCAGTTTCTACCCGGGACATTTGGGGGGATCGTCCTACAATGAGCAGTTCTTC.

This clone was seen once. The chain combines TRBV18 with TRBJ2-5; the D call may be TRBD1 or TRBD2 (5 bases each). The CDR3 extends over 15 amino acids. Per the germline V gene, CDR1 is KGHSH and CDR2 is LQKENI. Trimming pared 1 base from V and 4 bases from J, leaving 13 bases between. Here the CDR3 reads CASSPLLDGGETQYF. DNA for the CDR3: TGTGCCAGCTCACCACTTCTAGATGGGGGAGAGACCCAGTACTTC.

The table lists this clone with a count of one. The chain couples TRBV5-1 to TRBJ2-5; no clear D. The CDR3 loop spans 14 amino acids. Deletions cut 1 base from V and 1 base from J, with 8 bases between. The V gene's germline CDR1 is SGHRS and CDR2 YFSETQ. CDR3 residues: CASSLSGFQETQYF. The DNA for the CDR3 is TGCGCCAGCAGCTTGAGTGGATTCCAAGAGACCCAGTACTTC. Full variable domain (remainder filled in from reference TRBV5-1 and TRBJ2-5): KAGVTQTPRYLIKTRGQQVTLSCSPISGHRSVSWYQQTPGQGLQFLFEYFSETQRNKGNFPGRFSGRQFSNSRSEMNVSTLELGDSALYLCASSLSGFQETQYFGPGTRLLVL.

The CDR3 nucleotides read TGTGCCACCATGCAGGGAGTTGACACTGAAGCTTTCTTT. Residues: CATMQGVDTEAFF. The chain uses TRBV15 and TRBJ1-1; D is possibly TRBD1 (5 bases). The V end lost 7 bases, the J end lost 3 bases, and 12 bases lay between the germline ends. The length of the CDR3 is 13 residues. CDR1 LNHNV and CDR2 YYDKDF come from the germline V gene (reference sequence).

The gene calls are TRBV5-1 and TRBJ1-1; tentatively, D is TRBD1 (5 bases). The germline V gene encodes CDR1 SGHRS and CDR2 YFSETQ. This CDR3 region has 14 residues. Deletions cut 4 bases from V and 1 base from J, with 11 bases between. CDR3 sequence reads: CASSAGGSNTEAFF. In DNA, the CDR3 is TGCGCCAGCAGCGCGGGGGGGTCGAACACTGAAGCTTTCTTT.

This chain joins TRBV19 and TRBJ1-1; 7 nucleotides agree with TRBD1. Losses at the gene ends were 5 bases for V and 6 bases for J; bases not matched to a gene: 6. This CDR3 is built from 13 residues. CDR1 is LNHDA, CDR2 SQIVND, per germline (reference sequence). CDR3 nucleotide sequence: TGTGCCAGTAGTGCACAGGGGATGGCTGAAGCTTTCTTT. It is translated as CASSAQGMAEAFF. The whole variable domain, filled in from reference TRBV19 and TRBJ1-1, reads DGGITQSPKYLFRKEGQNVTLSCEQNLNHDAMYWYRQDPGQGLRLIYYSQIVNDFQKGDIAEGYSVSREKKESFPLTVTSAQKNPTAFYLCASSAQGMAEAFFGQGTRLTVV.